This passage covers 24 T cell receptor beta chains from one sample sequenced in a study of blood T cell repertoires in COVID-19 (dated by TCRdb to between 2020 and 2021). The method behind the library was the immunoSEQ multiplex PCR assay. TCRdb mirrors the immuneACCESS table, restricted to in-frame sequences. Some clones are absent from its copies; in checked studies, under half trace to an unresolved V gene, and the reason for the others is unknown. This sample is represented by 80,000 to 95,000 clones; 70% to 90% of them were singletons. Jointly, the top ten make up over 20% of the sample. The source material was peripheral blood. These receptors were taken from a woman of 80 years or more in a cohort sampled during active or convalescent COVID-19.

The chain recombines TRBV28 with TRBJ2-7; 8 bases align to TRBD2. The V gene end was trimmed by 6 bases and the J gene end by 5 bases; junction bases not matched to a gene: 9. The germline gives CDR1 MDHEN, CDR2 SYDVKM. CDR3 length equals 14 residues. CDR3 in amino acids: CASRVAGPWNEQYF. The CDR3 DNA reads TGTGCCAGCAGGGTAGCGGGACCTTGGAACGAGCAGTACTTC. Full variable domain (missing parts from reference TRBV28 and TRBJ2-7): DVKVTQSSRYLVKRTGEKVFLECVQDMDHENMFWYRQDPGLGLRLIYFSYDVKMKEKGDIPEGYSVSREKKERFSLILESASTNQTSMYLCASRVAGPWNEQYFGPGTRLTVT.

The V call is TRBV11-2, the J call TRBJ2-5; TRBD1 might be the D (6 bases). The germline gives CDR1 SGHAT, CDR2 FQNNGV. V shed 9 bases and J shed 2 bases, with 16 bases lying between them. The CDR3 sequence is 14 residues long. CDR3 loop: CASTVGTLQETQYF. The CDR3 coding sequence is TGTGCCAGTACTGTGGGGACACTTCAAGAGACCCAGTACTTC.

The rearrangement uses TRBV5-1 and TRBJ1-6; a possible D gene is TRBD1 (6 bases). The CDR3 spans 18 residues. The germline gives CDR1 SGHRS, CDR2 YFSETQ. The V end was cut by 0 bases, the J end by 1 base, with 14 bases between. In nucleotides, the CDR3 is TGCGCCAGCAGCTTGGCCGGTCAGGGGTTGTCCTATAATTCACCCCTCCACTTT. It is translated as CASSLAGQGLSYNSPLHF.

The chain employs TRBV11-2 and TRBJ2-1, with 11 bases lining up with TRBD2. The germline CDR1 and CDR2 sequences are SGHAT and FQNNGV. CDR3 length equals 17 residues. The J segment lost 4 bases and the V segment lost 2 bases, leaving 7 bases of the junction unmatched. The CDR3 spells CASSLRRGTSGYNEQFF. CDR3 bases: TGTGCCAGCAGCTTAAGGCGTGGGACTAGCGGTTACAATGAGCAGTTCTTC.

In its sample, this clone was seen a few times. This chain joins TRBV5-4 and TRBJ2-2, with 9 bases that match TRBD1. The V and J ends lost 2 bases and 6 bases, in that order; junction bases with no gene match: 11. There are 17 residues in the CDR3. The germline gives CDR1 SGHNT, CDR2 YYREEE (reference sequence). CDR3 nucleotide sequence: TGTGCCAGCAGCTTAGGAGGACAGGGGTATTTCGCCGGGGAGCTGTTTTTT. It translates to CASSLGGQGYFAGELFF.

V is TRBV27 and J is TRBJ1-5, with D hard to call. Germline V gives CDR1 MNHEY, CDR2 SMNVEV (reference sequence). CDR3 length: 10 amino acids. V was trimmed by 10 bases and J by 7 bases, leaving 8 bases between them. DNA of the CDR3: TGTGCCACCCCCAGGCAGCCCCAGCATTTT. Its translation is CATPRQPQHF.

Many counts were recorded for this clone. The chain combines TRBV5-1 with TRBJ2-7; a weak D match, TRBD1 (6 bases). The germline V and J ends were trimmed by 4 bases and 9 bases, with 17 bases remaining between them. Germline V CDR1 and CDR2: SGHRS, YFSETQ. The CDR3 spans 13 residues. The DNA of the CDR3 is TGCGCCAGCAGCGAAGGACCGGGACAAGTGCAGTACTTC. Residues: CASSEGPGQVQYF.

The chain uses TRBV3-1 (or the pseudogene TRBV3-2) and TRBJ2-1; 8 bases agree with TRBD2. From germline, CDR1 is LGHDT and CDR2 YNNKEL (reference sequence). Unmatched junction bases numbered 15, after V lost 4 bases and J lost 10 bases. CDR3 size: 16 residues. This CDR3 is CASSPIGLAALVEQFF. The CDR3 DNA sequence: TGTGCCAGCAGCCCGATCGGACTAGCAGCCTTGGTGGAGCAGTTCTTC.

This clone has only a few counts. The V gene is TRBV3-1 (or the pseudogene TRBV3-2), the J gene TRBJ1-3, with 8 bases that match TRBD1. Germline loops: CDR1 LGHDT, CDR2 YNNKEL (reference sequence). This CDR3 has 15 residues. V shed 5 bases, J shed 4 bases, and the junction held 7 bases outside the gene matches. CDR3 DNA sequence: TGTGCCAGCAGCTTGCGGACAGGGAACGGAAACACCATATATTTT. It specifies CASSLRTGNGNTIYF.

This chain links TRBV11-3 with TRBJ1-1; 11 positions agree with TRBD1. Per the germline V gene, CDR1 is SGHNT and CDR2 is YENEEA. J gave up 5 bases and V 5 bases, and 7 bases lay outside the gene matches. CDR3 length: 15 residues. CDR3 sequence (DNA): TGTGCCAGCAGCGAAGGGACAGGGGGAAGTACTGAAGCTTTCTTT. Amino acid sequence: CASSEGTGGSTEAFF.

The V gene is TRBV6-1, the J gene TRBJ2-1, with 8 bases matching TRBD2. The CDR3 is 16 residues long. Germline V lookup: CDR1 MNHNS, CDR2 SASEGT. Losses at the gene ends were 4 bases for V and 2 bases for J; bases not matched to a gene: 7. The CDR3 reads CASSGRLAGAYNEQFF. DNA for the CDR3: TGTGCCAGCAGTGGGCGCCTAGCGGGTGCCTACAATGAGCAGTTCTTC.

In DNA, the CDR3 is TGTGCCAGCTCACCTAAGGTAGTTTCGGGCACTGAAGCTTTCTTT. Its protein product is CASSPKVVSGTEAFF. This chain connects TRBV18 to TRBJ1-1; D is ambiguous. CDR1 and CDR2 (germline): KGHSH, LQKENI. CDR3 length: 15 amino acids. V was clipped by 3 bases and J by 4 bases, with 15 bases between them. The complete variable domain, with remaining parts taken from reference TRBV18 and TRBJ1-1, reads NAGVMQNPRHLVRRRGQEARLRCSPMKGHSHVYWYRQLPEEGLKFMVYLQKENIIDESGMPKERFSAEFPKEGPSILRIQQVVRGDSAAYFCASSPKVVSGTEAFFGQGTRLTVV.

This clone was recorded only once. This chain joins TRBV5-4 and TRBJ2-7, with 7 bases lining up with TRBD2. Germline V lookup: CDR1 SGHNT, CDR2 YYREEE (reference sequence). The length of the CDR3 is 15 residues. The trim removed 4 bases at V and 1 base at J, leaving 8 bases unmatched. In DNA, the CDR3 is TGTGCCAGCAGCCCTCAGGCGGGAGTATCCTACGAGCAGTACTTC. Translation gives CASSPQAGVSYEQYF. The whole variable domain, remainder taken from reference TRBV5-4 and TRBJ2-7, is ETGVTQSPTHLIKTRGQQVTLRCSSQSGHNTVSWYQQALGQGPQFIFQYYREEENGRGNFPPRFSGLQFPNYSSELNVNALELDDSALYLCASSPQAGVSYEQYFGPGTRLTVT.

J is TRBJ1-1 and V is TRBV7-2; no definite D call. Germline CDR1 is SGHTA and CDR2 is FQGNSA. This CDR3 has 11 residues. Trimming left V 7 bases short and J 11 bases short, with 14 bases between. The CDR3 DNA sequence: TGTGCCAGCACCCGAGCGGAACGGGCTTTCTTT. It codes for CASTRAERAFF.

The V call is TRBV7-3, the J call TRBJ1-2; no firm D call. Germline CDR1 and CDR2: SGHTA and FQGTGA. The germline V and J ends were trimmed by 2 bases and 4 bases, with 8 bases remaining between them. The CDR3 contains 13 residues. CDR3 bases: TGTGCCAGCAGCTTAGCCGGCGGCTATGGCTACACCTTC. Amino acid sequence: CASSLAGGYGYTF.

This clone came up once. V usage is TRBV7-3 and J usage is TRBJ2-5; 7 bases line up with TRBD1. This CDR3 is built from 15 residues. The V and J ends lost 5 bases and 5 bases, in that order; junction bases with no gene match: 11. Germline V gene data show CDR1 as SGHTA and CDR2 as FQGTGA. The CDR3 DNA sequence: TGTGCCAGCAGCATACGACAGGGCGCGGTGGAGACCCAGTACTTC. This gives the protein CASSIRQGAVETQYF.

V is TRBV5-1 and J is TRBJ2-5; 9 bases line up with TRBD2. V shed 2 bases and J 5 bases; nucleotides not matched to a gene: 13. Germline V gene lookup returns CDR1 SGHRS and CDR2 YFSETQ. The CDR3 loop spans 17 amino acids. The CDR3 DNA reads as TGCGCCAGCAGCTTCGCGGCAGTAGCGGGAGATTCCGAGACCCAGTACTTC. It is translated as CASSFAAVAGDSETQYF.

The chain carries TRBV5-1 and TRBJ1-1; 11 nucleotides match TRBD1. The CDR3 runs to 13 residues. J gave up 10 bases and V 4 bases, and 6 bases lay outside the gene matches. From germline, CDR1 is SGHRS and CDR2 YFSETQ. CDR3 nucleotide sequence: TGCGCCAGCAGCATTGGACAGGGGGCTGCAGCTTTCTTT. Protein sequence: CASSIGQGAAAFF.

CDR3 sequence: CAWSRDRGSRGYTF. Here the CDR3 DNA reads TGTGCCTGGAGTCGGGACAGGGGGAGTCGGGGCTACACCTTC. J is TRBJ1-2 and V is TRBV30; 11 positions match TRBD1. Looked up from germline, CDR1 is GTSNPN and CDR2 is SVGIG (reference sequence). This CDR3 has 14 residues. With V trimmed by 2 bases and J by 8 bases, 7 bases remained unmatched.

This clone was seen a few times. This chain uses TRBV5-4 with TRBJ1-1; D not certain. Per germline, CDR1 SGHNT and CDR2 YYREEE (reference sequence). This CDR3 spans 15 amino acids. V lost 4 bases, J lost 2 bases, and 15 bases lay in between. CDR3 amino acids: CASSEEGGVNTEAFF. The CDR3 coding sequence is TGTGCCAGCAGCGAGGAAGGAGGCGTAAACACTGAAGCTTTCTTT.

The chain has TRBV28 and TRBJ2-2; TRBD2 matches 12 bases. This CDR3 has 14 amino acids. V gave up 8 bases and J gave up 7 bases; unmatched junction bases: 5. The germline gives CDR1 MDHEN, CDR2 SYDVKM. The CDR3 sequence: CASLAGGPVGELFF. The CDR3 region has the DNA TGTGCCAGCCTAGCGGGAGGGCCTGTCGGGGAGCTGTTTTTT.

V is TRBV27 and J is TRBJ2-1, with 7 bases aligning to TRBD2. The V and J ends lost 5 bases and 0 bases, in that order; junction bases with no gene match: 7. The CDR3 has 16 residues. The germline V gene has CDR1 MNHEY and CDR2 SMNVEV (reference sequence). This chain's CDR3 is CASSLLARSSYNEQFF. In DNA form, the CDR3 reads TGTGCCAGCAGTCTACTAGCGCGAAGCTCCTACAATGAGCAGTTCTTC.

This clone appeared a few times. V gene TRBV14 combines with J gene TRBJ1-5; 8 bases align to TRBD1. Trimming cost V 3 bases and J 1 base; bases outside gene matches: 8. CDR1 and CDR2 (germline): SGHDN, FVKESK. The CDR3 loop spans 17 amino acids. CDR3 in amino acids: CASSQRGQGGSNQPQHF. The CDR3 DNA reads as TGTGCCAGCAGCCAGAGAGGACAGGGTGGCAGCAATCAGCCCCAGCATTTT. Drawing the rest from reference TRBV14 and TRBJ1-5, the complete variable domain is EAGVTQFPSHSVIEKGQTVTLRCDPISGHDNLYWYRRVMGKEIKFLLHFVKESKQDESGMPNNRFLAERTGGTYSTLKVQPAELEDSGVYFCASSQRGQGGSNQPQHFGDGTRLSIL.

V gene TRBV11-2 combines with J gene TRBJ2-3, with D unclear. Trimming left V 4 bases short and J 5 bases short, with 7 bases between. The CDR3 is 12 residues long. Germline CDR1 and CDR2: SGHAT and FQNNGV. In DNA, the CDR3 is TGTGCCAGCAGCTCAGTCCGAGATACGCAGTATTTT. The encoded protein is CASSSVRDTQYF. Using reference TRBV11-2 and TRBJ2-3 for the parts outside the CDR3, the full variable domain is EAGVAQSPRYKIIEKRQSVAFWCNPISGHATLYWYQQILGQGPKLLIQFQNNGVVDDSQLPKDRFSAERLKGVDSTLKIQPAKLEDSAVYLCASSSVRDTQYFGPGTRLTVL.